The rows below give T cell receptor beta chains drawn from one sample of a study of OX40 agonist ivuxolimab in advanced cancers. The data were produced by immunoSEQ multiplex PCR, yet TCRdb's version contains in-frame clones alone and is incomplete. This sample has roughly 91,000 clones, with 90% to 96% found just once. The sample was CD4+ or CD8+ T cells sorted from blood, taken in a trial of the OX40 agonist ivuxolimab. The source of these receptors is an adult with an advanced solid tumor such as melanoma, head and neck, liver or kidney cancer. Both conserved end residues are part of each CDR3. D genes are given only for firm matches. Some rows mark clone size as missing; the rest say once, few, many or name a class of expanded clone.

length: 14; size: NA; J: TRBJ2-5; D: NA; V: TRBV11-1; DNA: TGTGCCAGCAGCTTAACCGGATTCCAAGAGACCCAGTACTTC; CDR3: CASSLTGFQETQYF
length: 14; size: NA; J: TRBJ1-5; D: NA; V: TRBV18; DNA: TGTGCCAGCTCACCACCGCAGACTAATCAGCCCCAGCATTTT; CDR3: CASSPPQTNQPQHF
length: 17; size: NA; J: TRBJ2-2; D: TRBD2; V: TRBV14; DNA: TGTGCCAGCAGCCAAGATTGGCTAGCGGACAACACCGGGGAGCTGTTTTTT; CDR3: CASSQDWLADNTGELFF
length: 13; size: NA; J: TRBJ2-1; D: NA; V: TRBV19; DNA: TGTGCCAGTAGTATATCACAAGACAATGAGCAGTTCTTC; CDR3: CASSISQDNEQFF
length: 14; size: NA; J: TRBJ2-5; D: NA; V: TRBV19; DNA: TGTGCCAGTAGTATAGTAGGATTACAAGAGACCCAGTACTTC; CDR3: CASSIVGLQETQYF
length: 12; size: NA; J: TRBJ1-2; D: NA; V: TRBV5-1; DNA: TGCGCCAGCAGCTTGGAAGGGACTGGCTACACCTTC; CDR3: CASSLEGTGYTF
length: 12; size: few; J: TRBJ2-1; D: NA; V: TRBV9; DNA: TGTGCCAGCAGCGTAGATGACAATGAGCAGTTCTTC; CDR3: CASSVDDNEQFF
length: 15; size: NA; J: TRBJ2-7; D: NA; V: TRBV2; DNA: TGTGCCAGCAGCGGTCTAGCGCGCAACTTCTACGAGCAGTACTTC; CDR3: CASSGLARNFYEQYF
length: 16; size: once; J: TRBJ2-1; D: TRBD2; V: TRBV18; DNA: TGTGCCAGCTCACTTACTAGCGGGGACTCCTACAATGAGCAGTTCTTC; CDR3: CASSLTSGDSYNEQFF
length: 15; size: NA; J: TRBJ2-4; D: NA; V: TRBV11-2; DNA: TGTGCCAGCAGCTTCAAGGGGCAGGGAGAAAACATTCAGTACTTC; CDR3: CASSFKGQGENIQYF
length: 13; size: NA; J: TRBJ2-7; D: NA; V: TRBV19; DNA: TGTGCCAGTACTATATCCTGGGGTTACGAGCAGTACTTC; CDR3: CASTISWGYEQYF
length: 15; size: NA; J: TRBJ2-7; D: NA; V: TRBV7-8; DNA: TGTGCCAGCAGCTTAGAGGCCGGGGATCCCTACGAGCAGTACTTC; CDR3: CASSLEAGDPYEQYF
length: 12; size: NA; J: TRBJ2-1; D: TRBD2; V: TRBV7-3; DNA: TGTGCCAGCAGCCTCTTAGCGGGTGAGCAGTTCTTC; CDR3: CASSLLAGEQFF
length: 13; size: NA; J: TRBJ1-2; D: NA; V: TRBV5-1; DNA: TGCGCCAGCAGCCCGGAGGCTGGCTATGGCTACACCTTC; CDR3: CASSPEAGYGYTF
length: 16; size: NA; J: TRBJ2-7; D: TRBD1; V: TRBV5-4; DNA: TGTGCCAGCAGCCTCGACAGGGGGCGGGAATCCTACGAGCAGTACTTC; CDR3: CASSLDRGRESYEQYF
length: 12; size: NA; J: TRBJ1-5; D: NA; V: TRBV27; DNA: TGTGCCAGCAGTTTAAGGGGACAGCCCCAGCATTTT; CDR3: CASSLRGQPQHF
length: 14; size: NA; J: TRBJ1-1; D: NA; V: TRBV25-1; DNA: TGTGCCACCTCAGGGCCCCTAGAGAACACTGAAGCTTTCTTT; CDR3: CATSGPLENTEAFF
length: 14; size: NA; J: TRBJ2-3; D: NA; V: TRBV9; DNA: TGTGCCAGCAGCGTCAAACTTTTCACAGATACGCAGTATTTT; CDR3: CASSVKLFTDTQYF
length: 14; size: NA; J: TRBJ1-1; D: NA; V: TRBV5-6; DNA: TGTGCCAGCAGCTTAGACAGCACAAACACTGAAGCTTTCTTT; CDR3: CASSLDSTNTEAFF
length: 14; size: NA; J: TRBJ1-4; D: NA; V: TRBV28; DNA: TGTGCCAGCATCAAAGTTGCAACTAATGAAAAACTGTTTTTT; CDR3: CASIKVATNEKLFF
length: 13; size: NA; J: TRBJ2-3; D: NA; V: TRBV7-2; DNA: TGTGCCAGCAGCTTAATGTCCACAGATACGCAGTATTTT; CDR3: CASSLMSTDTQYF
length: 13; size: once; J: TRBJ2-7; D: NA; V: TRBV4-1; DNA: TGCGCCAGCAGCCAAGATCTGGCTTACGAGCAGTACTTC; CDR3: CASSQDLAYEQYF
length: 14; size: once; J: TRBJ2-7; D: TRBD1; V: TRBV7-3; DNA: TGTGCCAGCAGCTTAATGGACAGGGCGGACGAGCAGTACTTC; CDR3: CASSLMDRADEQYF
length: 14; size: NA; J: TRBJ2-3; D: NA; V: TRBV19; DNA: TGTGCCAGTAGTATAGTGGGGGGACCAGATACGCAGTATTTT; CDR3: CASSIVGGPDTQYF
length: 14; size: NA; J: TRBJ1-1; D: TRBD1; V: TRBV28; DNA: TGTGCCAGCAGTCGAGGGGGCGTGAACACTGAAGCTTTCTTT; CDR3: CASSRGGVNTEAFF
length: 14; size: NA; J: TRBJ1-1; D: NA; V: TRBV5-6; DNA: TGTGCCAGCAGCATAAGGGAGGGGAACACTGAAGCTTTCTTT; CDR3: CASSIREGNTEAFF
length: 16; size: NA; J: TRBJ2-3; D: NA; V: TRBV7-5; DNA: TGTGCCAGAAGCTTACGACTTCCTCATCTAACAGATACGCAGTATTTT; CDR3: CARSLRLPHLTDTQYF
length: 12; size: NA; J: TRBJ2-3; D: NA; V: TRBV9; DNA: TGTGCCAGCAGCCCCCCGTCTGATACGCAGTATTTT; CDR3: CASSPPSDTQYF
length: 17; size: NA; J: TRBJ1-5; D: TRBD1; V: TRBV19; DNA: TGTGCCAGTAGTCCCTTCTTCATGAGACAGGGGAATCAGCCCCAGCATTTT; CDR3: CASSPFFMRQGNQPQHF
length: 14; size: medium-sized; J: TRBJ1-5; D: NA; V: TRBV6-1; DNA: TGTGCCAGCAGTGAGTTAGCCCCCAATCAGCCCCAGCATTTT; CDR3: CASSELAPNQPQHF
length: 17; size: NA; J: TRBJ2-3; D: NA; V: TRBV15; DNA: TGTGCCACCAGCAGAGATCGGGGGGCGTCTAGCACAGATACGCAGTATTTT; CDR3: CATSRDRGASSTDTQYF
length: 14; size: NA; J: TRBJ1-2; D: NA; V: TRBV18; DNA: TGTGCCAGCTCACCACCGTTAGTAAGGGACGGCTACACCTTC; CDR3: CASSPPLVRDGYTF
length: 15; size: NA; J: TRBJ2-1; D: TRBD2; V: TRBV7-9; DNA: TGTGCCAGCAGCCCAAAGGCTAGCGGAGACAATGAGCAGTTCTTC; CDR3: CASSPKASGDNEQFF
length: 13; size: NA; J: TRBJ2-7; D: TRBD1; V: TRBV7-9; DNA: TGTGCCAGCAGCATAGACAGGGGATACGAGCAGTACTTC; CDR3: CASSIDRGYEQYF
length: 15; size: NA; J: TRBJ2-7; D: NA; V: TRBV6-1; DNA: TGTGCCAGCAGTGAAGCAGGTCTTAGCTCCTACGAGCAGTACTTC; CDR3: CASSEAGLSSYEQYF
length: 13; size: NA; J: TRBJ1-3; D: NA; V: TRBV4-3; DNA: TGCGCCAGCAGCCCCGGTTTAGGGGACACCATATATTTT; CDR3: CASSPGLGDTIYF
length: 13; size: NA; J: TRBJ2-3; D: TRBD2; V: TRBV4-3; DNA: TGCGCCAGCAGCCAAGATGGGGGGGGTACGCAGTATTTT; CDR3: CASSQDGGGTQYF